A single sample gave rise to the 15 T cell receptor beta chains below, sequenced in a study of blood T cell repertoires in COVID-19. Produced via immunoSEQ multiplex PCR; TCRdb's table is partial and in-frame only. The sample contains roughly 250,000 clones, around 82% of which appear only once. The sample consisted of peripheral blood. These TCRs come from a human donor in a cohort sampled during active COVID-19.

The V and J genes are TRBV28 and TRBJ1-2; D might be TRBD1 (6 bases). The CDR3 loop spans 14 amino acids. Trimming pared 8 bases from V and 7 bases from J, leaving 20 bases between. Per the germline V gene, CDR1 is MDHEN and CDR2 is SYDVKM. CDR3 sequence: CASLRQQGIGGYTF. The DNA for the CDR3 is TGTGCCAGCTTACGCCAACAGGGAATAGGTGGCTACACCTTC.

The gene calls are TRBV13 and TRBJ1-1; a weak D match, TRBD1 (6 bases). The CDR3 is 14 residues long. Trimming left V 5 bases short and J 1 base short, with 11 bases between. Germline CDR1 reads PRHDT; CDR2 reads FYEKMQ (reference sequence). The CDR3 here is CASSLRGGNTEAFF. CDR3 nucleotide sequence: TGTGCCAGCAGCCTTCGAGGGGGGAACACTGAAGCTTTCTTT. The full variable domain, in which reference TRBV13 and TRBJ1-1 provide the parts outside the CDR3, is AAGVIQSPRHLIKEKRETATLKCYPIPRHDTVYWYQQGPGQDPQFLISFYEKMQSDKGSIPDRFSAQQFSDYHSELNMSSLELGDSALYFCASSLRGGNTEAFFGQGTRLTVV.

The J gene is TRBJ1-2, the V gene TRBV19; no clear D gene. The CDR3 length is 14 residues. Germline CDR1 LNHDA, CDR2 SQIVND (reference sequence). The ends were cut back, 3 bases at V and 2 bases at J, with 10 bases in the middle. CDR3 coding DNA: TGTGCCAGTAGTATCGTAGGCGGGAACTATGGCTACACCTTC. Its translation is CASSIVGGNYGYTF. The whole variable domain, remainder taken from reference TRBV19 and TRBJ1-2, is DGGITQSPKYLFRKEGQNVTLSCEQNLNHDAMYWYRQDPGQGLRLIYYSQIVNDFQKGDIAEGYSVSREKKESFPLTVTSAQKNPTAFYLCASSIVGGNYGYTFGSGTRLTVV.

The chain recombines TRBV6-5 with TRBJ2-1, with a possible D match to TRBD2 (5 bases). The CDR3 has 13 amino acids. V was trimmed by 3 bases and J by 7 bases, leaving 10 bases between them. Germline loops: CDR1 MNHEY, CDR2 SVGAGI. For the CDR3, the DNA is TGTGCCAGCAGTTATTCCGGGAAGAATGAGCAGTTCTTC. The encoded protein is CASSYSGKNEQFF.

CDR3 sequence: CASSFGGGVFQGGYTF. The CDR3 DNA is TGTGCCAGCAGTTTTGGAGGGGGCGTATTTCAGGGTGGCTACACCTTC. The rearrangement links TRBV28 to TRBJ1-2; 7 bases are shared with TRBD1. There are 16 residues in the CDR3. The germline V gene has CDR1 MDHEN and CDR2 SYDVKM. V gave up 3 bases and J gave up 7 bases; unmatched junction bases: 14.

The CDR3 DNA reads as TGTGCCAGCAGCGGTGGGACAGCCATAAACGCGGAGACCCAGTACTTC. Translation gives CASSGGTAINAETQYF. J is TRBJ2-5 and V is TRBV5-8; 7 bases line up with TRBD1. Trimming cost V 4 bases and J 5 bases; bases outside gene matches: 14. The CDR3 is 16 residues long. Germline V gene data show CDR1 as SGHTS and CDR2 as YDEGEE.

This chain connects TRBV6-5 to TRBJ2-3; 8 bases agree with TRBD2. The trim removed 6 bases at V and 1 base at J, leaving 3 bases unmatched. Germline CDR1 MNHEY, CDR2 SVGAGI. The CDR3 has 14 residues. CDR3 nucleotides: TGTGCCAGCAGGAGGACTAGCCGCACAGATACGCAGTATTTT. Its translation is CASRRTSRTDTQYF.

This sequence joins TRBV6-5 and TRBJ1-2, with 7 bases fitting TRBD1. Germline lookup yields CDR1 MNHEY and CDR2 SVGAGI. V was pared by 4 bases and J by 7 bases, with 15 bases of the junction left unmatched. This CDR3 spans 16 amino acids. CDR3: CASSSLFFEGAPGYTF. Written as DNA, the CDR3 is TGTGCCAGCAGTTCCCTTTTTTTTGAGGGGGCACCTGGCTACACCTTC.

The table lists this clone with a count of one. The chain combines TRBV29-1 with TRBJ1-2, with D unclear. Germline V gene data show CDR1 as SQVTM and CDR2 as ANQGSEA. The CDR3 spans 14 residues. With 1 base removed from V and 6 bases from J, the gap between germline ends came to 15 bases. The CDR3 loop is CSVEGHTERNGYTF. The CDR3 DNA reads TGCAGCGTTGAAGGTCACACAGAACGAAATGGCTACACCTTC.

V gene TRBV4-1 combines with J gene TRBJ1-4; D unclear. CDR3 length equals 15 residues. Germline CDR1 reads MGHRA; CDR2 reads YSYEKL. V was trimmed by 1 base and J by 7 bases, leaving 13 bases between them. The CDR3 sequence is CASSQVDTRGEKLFF. CDR3 sequence (DNA): TGCGCCAGCAGCCAAGTCGACACCCGGGGTGAAAAACTGTTTTTT.

The rearrangement links TRBV27 to TRBJ2-3, with D perhaps TRBD1 (6 bases). The germline V gene encodes CDR1 MNHEY and CDR2 SMNVEV (reference sequence). V was shortened by 6 bases and J by 1 base, with 8 bases between the two germline ends. This CDR3 has 13 residues. CDR3 bases: TGTGCCAGCAGAGGGGGAGGCACAGATACGCAGTATTTT. Its protein product is CASRGGGTDTQYF.

The V gene is TRBV10-1, the J gene TRBJ2-2; 8 nucleotides agree with TRBD1. Trimming cost V 3 bases and J 5 bases; bases outside gene matches: 8. Germline V gene lookup returns CDR1 WNHNN and CDR2 SYGVQD (reference sequence). This CDR3 is 16 amino acids long. In DNA, the CDR3 is TGCGCCAGCAGTGAAATCAGGGGGCCAAGAACCGGGGAGCTGTTTTTT. This gives the protein CASSEIRGPRTGELFF.

This clone was counted a few times. The CDR3, as DNA: TGTGCCAGTAGTACAGGGACAGGGGAATACTATGGCTACACCTTC. This codes for CASSTGTGEYYGYTF. The V call is TRBV19, the J call TRBJ1-2; 10 nucleotides agree with TRBD1. CDR1 LNHDA and CDR2 SQIVND come from the germline V gene (reference sequence). The length of the CDR3 is 15 residues. The junction had 5 bases not matched to a gene; V was cut back by 4 bases and J by 3 bases.

The chain couples TRBV19 to TRBJ2-6, with D possibly being TRBD2 (6 bases). Trimming took 5 bases from V and 3 from J, leaving 11 bases between them. The CDR3 has 15 amino acids. CDR1 and CDR2 from the germline V gene are LNHDA and SQIVND (reference sequence). CDR3 residues: CASSWRGSGANVLTF. The CDR3 DNA reads as TGTGCCAGTAGTTGGAGGGGAAGTGGGGCCAACGTCCTGACTTTC.

The gene calls are TRBV5-4 and TRBJ2-1, with a weak D call TRBD2 (7 bases). Germline CDR1 SGHNT, CDR2 YYREEE (reference sequence). V was cut by 4 bases and J by 10 bases, with 18 bases left in between. The CDR3 spans 14 residues. CDR3 DNA: TGTGCCAGCAGCGGAGGAAATAGGGGGGGCGAGCAGTTCTTC. Its translation: CASSGGNRGGEQFF.